This is a list of T cell receptor beta chains from one sample in a study of beta chain features in type 1 diabetes. Sequencing used immunoSEQ multiplex PCR; TCRdb keeps in-frame clones, though not all of them. The repertoire holds about 660,000 clones, with roughly an eighth as singletons. Material for sequencing was naive CD4+ T cells from blood. The receptors originated from a man aged 18 to 30 with type 1 diabetes. Each CDR3 is given with its conserved first and last residue. D genes are given only for firm matches. Clone size is shown for a subset of rows, as once, few, many or a class of expanded clone.

>few|TRBJ1-1|NA|TRBV11-3
CASSAGRQNTEAFF
TGTGCCAGCAGCGCCGGACGGCAGAACACTGAAGCTTTCTTT
>NA|TRBJ1-1|NA|TRBV5-1
CASSLGPQQGAATEAFF
TGCGCCAGCAGCTTGGGGCCCCAACAGGGAGCTGCCACTGAAGCTTTCTTT
>NA|TRBJ2-3|TRBD1|TRBV7-2
CASSRDRVGGDTQYF
TGTGCCAGCTCTCGGGACAGGGTCGGGGGAGATACGCAGTATTTT
>few|TRBJ1-5|NA|TRBV4-1
CASSGQAGTAPQHF
TGCGCCAGCAGCGGCCAGGCGGGGACGGCTCCCCAGCATTTT
>NA|TRBJ2-1|NA|TRBV29-1
CSVGGRQSRSYNEQFF
TGCAGCGTTGGGGGTAGACAGAGTCGCTCCTACAATGAGCAGTTCTTC
>few|TRBJ1-4|TRBD1|TRBV30
CAWSKTRTGRREKLFF
TGTGCCTGGAGCAAAACTAGGACAGGGCGGAGGGAAAAACTGTTTTTT
>few|TRBJ2-1|NA|TRBV19
CASSMGHPSNEQFF
TGTGCCAGTAGTATGGGACACCCCTCCAATGAGCAGTTCTTC
>few|TRBJ2-7|NA|TRBV9
CASSVERAPYEQYF
TGTGCCAGCAGCGTAGAGCGGGCCCCCTACGAGCAGTACTTC
>few|TRBJ2-6|NA|TRBV7-9
CASRTGHQVNVLTF
TGTGCCAGCCGTACAGGGCATCAGGTCAACGTCCTGACTTTC
>few|TRBJ2-7|NA|TRBV28
CTGTGPSSYEQYF
TGTACGGGAACTGGCCCGAGCTCCTACGAGCAGTACTTC